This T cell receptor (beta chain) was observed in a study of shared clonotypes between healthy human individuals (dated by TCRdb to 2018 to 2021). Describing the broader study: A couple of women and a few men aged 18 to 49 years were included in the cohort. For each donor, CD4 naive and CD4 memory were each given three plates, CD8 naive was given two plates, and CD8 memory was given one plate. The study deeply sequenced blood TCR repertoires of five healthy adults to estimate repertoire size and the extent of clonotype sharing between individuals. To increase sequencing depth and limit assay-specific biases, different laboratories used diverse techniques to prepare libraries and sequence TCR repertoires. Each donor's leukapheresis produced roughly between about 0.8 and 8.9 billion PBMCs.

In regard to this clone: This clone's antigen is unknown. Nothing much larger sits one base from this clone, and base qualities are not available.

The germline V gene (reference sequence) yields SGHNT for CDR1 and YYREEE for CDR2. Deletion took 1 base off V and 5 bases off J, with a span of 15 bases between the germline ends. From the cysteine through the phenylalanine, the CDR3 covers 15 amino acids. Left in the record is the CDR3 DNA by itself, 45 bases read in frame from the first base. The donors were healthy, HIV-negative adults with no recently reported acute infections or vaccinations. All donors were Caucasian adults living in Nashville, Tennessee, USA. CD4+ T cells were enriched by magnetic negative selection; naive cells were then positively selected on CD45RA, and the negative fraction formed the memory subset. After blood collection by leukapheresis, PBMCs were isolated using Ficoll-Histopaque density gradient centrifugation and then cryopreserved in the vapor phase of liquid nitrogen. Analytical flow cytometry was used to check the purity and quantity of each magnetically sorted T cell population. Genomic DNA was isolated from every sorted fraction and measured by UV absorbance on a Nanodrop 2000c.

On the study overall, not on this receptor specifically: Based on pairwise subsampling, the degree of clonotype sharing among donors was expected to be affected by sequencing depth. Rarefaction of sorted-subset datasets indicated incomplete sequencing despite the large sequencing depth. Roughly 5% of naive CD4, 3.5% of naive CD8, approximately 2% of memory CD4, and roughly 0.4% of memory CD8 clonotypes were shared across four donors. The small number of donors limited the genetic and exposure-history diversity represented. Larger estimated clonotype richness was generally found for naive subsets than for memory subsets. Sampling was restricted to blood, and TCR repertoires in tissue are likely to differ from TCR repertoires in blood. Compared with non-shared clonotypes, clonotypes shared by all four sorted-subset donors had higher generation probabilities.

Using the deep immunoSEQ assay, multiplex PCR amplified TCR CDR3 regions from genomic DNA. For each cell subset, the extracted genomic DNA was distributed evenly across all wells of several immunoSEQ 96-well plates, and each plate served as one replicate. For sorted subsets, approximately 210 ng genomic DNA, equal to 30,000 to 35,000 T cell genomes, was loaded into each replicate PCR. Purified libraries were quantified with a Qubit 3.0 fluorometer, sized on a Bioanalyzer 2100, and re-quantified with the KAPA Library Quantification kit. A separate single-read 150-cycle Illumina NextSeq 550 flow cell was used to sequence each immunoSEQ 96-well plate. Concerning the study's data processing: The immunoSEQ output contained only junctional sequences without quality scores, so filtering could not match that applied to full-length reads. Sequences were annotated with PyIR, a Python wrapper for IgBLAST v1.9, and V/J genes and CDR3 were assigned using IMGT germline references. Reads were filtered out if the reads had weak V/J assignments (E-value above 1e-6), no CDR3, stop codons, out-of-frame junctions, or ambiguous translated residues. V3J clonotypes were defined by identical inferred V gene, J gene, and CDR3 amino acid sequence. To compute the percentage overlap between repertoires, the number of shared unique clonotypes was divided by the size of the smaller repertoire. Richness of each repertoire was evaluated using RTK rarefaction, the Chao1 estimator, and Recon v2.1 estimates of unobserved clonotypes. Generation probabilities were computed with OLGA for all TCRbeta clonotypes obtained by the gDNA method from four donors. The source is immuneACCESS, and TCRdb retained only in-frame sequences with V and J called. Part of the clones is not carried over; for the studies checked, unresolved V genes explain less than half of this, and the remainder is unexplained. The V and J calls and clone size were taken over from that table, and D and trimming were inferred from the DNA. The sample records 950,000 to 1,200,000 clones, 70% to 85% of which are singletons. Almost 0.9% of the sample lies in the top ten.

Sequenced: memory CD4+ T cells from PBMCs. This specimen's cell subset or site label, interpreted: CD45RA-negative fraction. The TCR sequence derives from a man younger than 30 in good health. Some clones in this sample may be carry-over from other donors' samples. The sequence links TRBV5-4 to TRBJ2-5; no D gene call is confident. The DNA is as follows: TGTGCCAGCAGCTTGACGGCAGGTCAGGAGGAGACCCAGTACTTC. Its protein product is CASSLTAGQEETQYF.